Sequencing of this T cell receptor beta chain was carried out in a study of beta chain features in type 1 diabetes. This clone occurred a few times. Isolated RNA was reverse transcribed in full, so expressed TCRB transcripts were sequenced. The protocol was immunoSEQ multiplex PCR, while the TCRdb copy is restricted to in-frame clones and leaves out a portion. The table has hundreds of thousands of clones, 15% to 17% seen once; the top ten hold 0.093%. The clonotype comes from a man younger than 35 in good health. Sequenced: naive CD4+ T cells from blood.

CDR3 in DNA: TGTGCCACCAGCAGGCAGACAGGGTTGGTTGGCTATGGCTACACCTTC. Its translation is CATSRQTGLVGYGYTF. The genes are TRBV15 and TRBJ1-2, with 7 nucleotides matching TRBD1. In germline, CDR1 is LNHNV, CDR2 YYDKDF (reference sequence). The CDR3 consists of 16 residues. V lost 3 bases, J lost 4 bases, and 11 bases stayed unmatched. Full variable domain (outside the CDR3, taken from reference TRBV15 and TRBJ1-2): DAMVIQNPRYQVTQFGKPVTLSCSQTLNHNVMYWYQQKSSQAPKLLFHYYDKDFNNEADTPDNFQSRRPNTSFCFLDIRSPGLGDTAMYLCATSRQTGLVGYGYTFGSGTRLTVV.